What follows are 15 T cell receptor beta chains derived from one specimen sequenced in a study of T cells in Graves' hyperthyroidism and ophthalmopathy. The source material, RNA transcripts, was used to amplify TCR beta CDR3 regions. RT-PCR in the first round (using the HTBI primer set) targeted the TCR CDR3. TCRdb reprocessed the multiplex PCR reads via MiXCR and lists one record per CDR3 protein. The repertoire holds hundreds of thousands of distinct CDR3 sequences, 45% seen once, with about 7.2% in the top ten. Sequenced input: peripheral blood or thyroid tissue (not recorded which). These receptors came from an adult man with Graves' disease, either hyperthyroidism or ophthalmopathy (not recorded which).

This chain links TRBV7-9 with TRBJ1-2; D not resolved. The V end lost 1 base, the J end lost 3 bases, and 12 bases lay between the germline ends. CDR1 and CDR2 from the germline V gene are SEHNR and FQNEAQ (reference sequence). CDR3 size: 15 residues. The CDR3 here is CASSLGEIAYYGYTF. DNA of the CDR3: TGTGCCAGCAGCTTAGGGGAGATCGCCTACTATGGCTACACCTTC.

This clonotype was seen many times. The DNA for the CDR3 is TGTGCCAGCAGCTTAGGCGGGATAGGTCCCTACGAGCAGTACTTC. This encodes CASSLGGIGPYEQYF. V and J are TRBV7-9 and TRBJ2-7, with a possible D match to TRBD2 (6 bases). Germline V gene sequence: CDR1 SEHNR, CDR2 FQNEAQ (reference sequence). V was shortened by 1 base and J by 2 bases, with 12 bases between the two germline ends. This CDR3 has 15 residues.

This rearrangement joins TRBV10-3 to TRBJ2-1; TRBD2 agrees at 8 bases. J lost 2 bases, V lost 6 bases, and 6 bases had no gene match. The V gene's germline CDR1 is ENHRY and CDR2 SYGVKD. The CDR3 totals 15 residues. CDR3 DNA: TGTGCCATCAGGAAACGGGAGGGCCCCTACAATGAGCAGTTCTTC. Translating gives CAIRKREGPYNEQFF.

The J gene is TRBJ2-7, the V gene TRBV9, with TRBD2 matching 11 bases. CDR3 size: 16 residues. V gave up 0 bases and J gave up 6 bases; unmatched junction bases: 8. Germline CDR1 is SGDLS and CDR2 is YYNGEE. The CDR3 DNA is TGTGCCAGCAGCGTAGCCCCTAGCGGGGGGTTATCCGAGCAGTACTTC. Its protein product is CASSVAPSGGLSEQYF. Full variable domain (remainder filled in from reference TRBV9 and TRBJ2-7): DSGVTQTPKHLITATGQRVTLRCSPRSGDLSVYWYQQSLDQGLQFLIQYYNGEERAKGNILERFSAQQFPDLHSELNLSSLELGDSALYFCASSVAPSGGLSEQYFGPGTRLTVT.

Details on this clonotype: A single base separates this from a much larger clone, so it may be a read error. The V and J genes are TRBV29-1 and TRBJ1-2, with D possibly TRBD1 on 6 matching bases. Looked up from germline, CDR1 is SQVTM and CDR2 is ANQGSEA. This CDR3 is 13 amino acids long. The CDR3 loop is CSVEGGGKYGHTF. CDR3 coding DNA: TGCAGCGTTGAAGGAGGGGGGAAGTATGGCCACACCTTC.

This CDR3 is CASRTGPSNQPQHF. CDR3 nucleotides: TGTGCCAGCAGGACAGGGCCTAGCAATCAGCCCCAGCATTTT. The chain uses TRBV11-2 and TRBJ1-5, with 7 bases that match TRBD1. CDR3 length: 14 residues. V dropped 6 bases and J dropped 0; count of bases not matched to a gene: 2. Germline V gives CDR1 SGHAT, CDR2 FQNNGV. Based on the CDR3 plus reference TRBV11-2 and TRBJ1-5, the full variable domain is EAGVAQSPRYKIIEKRQSVAFWCNPISGHATLYWYQQILGQGPKLLIQFQNNGVVDDSQLPKDRFSAERLKGVDSTLKIQPAKLEDSAVYLCASRTGPSNQPQHFGDGTRLSIL.

The chain joins TRBV11-2 to TRBJ2-2; 7 nucleotides agree with TRBD1. V was pared by 2 bases and J by 3 bases, with 12 bases of the junction left unmatched. Looked up from germline, CDR1 is SGHAT and CDR2 is FQNNGV. The CDR3 extends over 18 amino acids. CDR3 region: CASSLTPGTASHTGELFF. The CDR3 nucleotides are TGTGCCAGCAGCTTAACCCCTGGGACAGCCAGCCACACCGGGGAGCTGTTTTTT.

The J gene is TRBJ1-5, the V gene TRBV20-1; 8 positions agree with TRBD1. V was pared by 3 bases and J by 4 bases, with 17 bases of the junction left unmatched. Germline V gene lookup returns CDR1 DFQATT and CDR2 SNEGSKA (reference sequence). The CDR3 length is 18 residues. CDR3 nucleotides: TGCAGTGCTAGTTCAATTCAGGACAGGGCAAATAGGAATCAGCCCCAGCATTTT. This sequence encodes CSASSIQDRANRNQPQHF.

J is TRBJ1-2 and V is TRBV7-9; 8 bases are shared with TRBD1. The CDR3 consists of 13 residues. CDR1 and CDR2 from the germline V gene are SEHNR and FQNEAQ (reference sequence). The ends lost 8 bases at V and 6 bases at J; junction bases unmatched: 8. The CDR3 sequence: CASSPGQGHGYTF. CDR3 nucleotides: TGTGCCAGCTCACCCGGACAGGGCCATGGCTACACCTTC.

This clonotype has only a few counts. The V gene is TRBV5-1, the J gene TRBJ2-5; 8 bases line up with TRBD1. The CDR3 totals 15 residues. The germline CDR1 and CDR2 sequences are SGHRS and YFSETQ. The trim removed 0 bases at V and 4 bases at J, leaving 5 bases unmatched. CDR3 residues: CASSLGTGIGETQYF. As DNA, the CDR3 is TGCGCCAGCAGCTTGGGGACAGGGATTGGAGAGACCCAGTACTTC.

Notes on this clonotype: The CDR3 end shows no conserved phenylalanine or tryptophan, and so a read error is likely. The chain combines TRBV25-1 with TRBJ1-4, with D unresolved. The CDR3 length is 15 residues. The V gene lost 5 bases and the J gene lost 4 bases, with 14 bases spanning the gap. CDR1 and CDR2 (germline): MGHDK, SYGVNS. CDR3 amino acids: CASSYIVSGNEKLFL. CDR3 DNA sequence: TGTGCCAGCAGTTACATTGTCAGCGGTAATGAAAAACTGTTTCTT.

This clonotype was counted only a few times. V usage is TRBV6-6 and J usage is TRBJ2-5, with D possibly matching TRBD2 (5 bases). From germline, CDR1 is MNHNY and CDR2 SVGAGI (reference sequence). With 6 bases removed from V and 3 bases from J, the gap between germline ends came to 11 bases. The CDR3 extends over 13 amino acids. The CDR3 DNA reads as TGTGCCAGCAGCCCGAGGGCTGAAGAGACCCAGTACTTC. This translates into CASSPRAEETQYF.

Worth noting for this clonotype: This sequence may be a read error, since a much larger clone differs from it by one base. The chain combines TRBV19 with TRBJ1-5; D call uncertain. The CDR3 runs to 14 residues. Germline values: CDR1 LNHDA, CDR2 SQIVND (reference sequence). The CDR3 is CTSTRHHIGQPQHF. As DNA, the CDR3 is TGTACCAGTACACGACACCACATCGGTCAGCCCCAGCATTTT.

This chain joins TRBV4-1 and TRBJ1-3; D not certain. Trimming cost V 4 bases and J 0 bases, with 10 bases left between them. Germline lookup yields CDR1 MGHRA and CDR2 YSYEKL. This CDR3 spans 15 amino acids. The CDR3 coding sequence is TGCGCCAGCAGCCGAGACCAAGTCTCTGGAAACACCATATATTTT. Its translation is CASSRDQVSGNTIYF.

The V call is TRBV7-8, the J call TRBJ1-6, with 10 bases lining up with TRBD1. The CDR3 is 15 amino acids. V dropped 2 bases and J dropped 10; count of bases not matched to a gene: 5. The germline gives CDR1 SGHVS, CDR2 FQNEAQ. The CDR3 sequence is CASSLSGTGVSPLHF. CDR3 nucleotide sequence: TGTGCCAGCAGCTTATCTGGGACAGGGGTATCACCCCTCCACTTT.